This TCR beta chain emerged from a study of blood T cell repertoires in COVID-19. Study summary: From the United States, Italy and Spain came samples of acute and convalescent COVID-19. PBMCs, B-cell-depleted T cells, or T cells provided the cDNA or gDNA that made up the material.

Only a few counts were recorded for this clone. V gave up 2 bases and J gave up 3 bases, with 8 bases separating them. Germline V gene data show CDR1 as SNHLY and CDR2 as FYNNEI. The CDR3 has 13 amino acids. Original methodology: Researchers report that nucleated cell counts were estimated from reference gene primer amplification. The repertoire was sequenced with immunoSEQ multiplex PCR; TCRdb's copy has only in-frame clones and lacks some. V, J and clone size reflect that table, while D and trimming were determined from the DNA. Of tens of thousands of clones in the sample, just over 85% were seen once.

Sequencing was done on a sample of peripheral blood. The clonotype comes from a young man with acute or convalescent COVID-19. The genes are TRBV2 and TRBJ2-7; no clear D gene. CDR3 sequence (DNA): TGTGCCAGCAGTGAATGGCAGGTCTACGAGCAGTACGTC. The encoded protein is CASSEWQVYEQYV.